This is a list of T cell receptor beta chains from one sample in a study of OX40 agonist ivuxolimab in advanced cancers. The assay was immunoSEQ multiplex PCR, and TCRdb's table has in-frame clones only and misses some. This sample carries about 45,000 clones, about nine tenths of them seen once, and the ten largest clones take about 30%. The specimen comprised CD4+ or CD8+ T cells sorted from blood, sampled in a trial of the OX40 agonist ivuxolimab. Source of these receptors: an adult with an advanced solid tumor such as melanoma, head and neck, liver or kidney cancer. CDR3s include the opening cysteine and the closing phenylalanine or tryptophan. A row's size may be missing; if present it is once, few, many or a size class.

TRBV7-8,TRBJ2-6,NA,CASSSIGGRAGANVLTF
TRBV6-5,TRBJ1-5,NA,CASSYSGESNQPQHF
TRBV19,TRBJ2-2,once,CASSIRGSVAGELFF
TRBV2,TRBJ1-3,once,CASSPGPGSGNTIYF
TRBV28,TRBJ2-1,NA,CASSQLRDGSNEQFF
TRBV18,TRBJ2-1,once,CASSPPLRANEQFF
TRBV27,TRBJ2-1,NA,CASSPGLAGNEQFF
TRBV18,TRBJ2-1,NA,CASSPRAGGQEYNEQFF
TRBV11-2,TRBJ2-7,NA,CASSLSGRPYEQYF
TRBV6-5,TRBJ1-4,once,CASRPGQGTNEKLFF
TRBV27,TRBJ1-5,NA,CASSLRGAINQPQHF
TRBV30,TRBJ2-3,NA,CAWSFSTDTQYF
TRBV30,TRBJ2-3,NA,CAWTPQGGGIDTDTQYF
TRBV9,TRBJ2-5,NA,CASSAGSQETQYF
TRBV9,TRBJ2-7,once,CASSARGGLAGGPSHVSYEQYF
TRBV12-2,TRBJ2-1,NA,CASRLGDRSNEQFF
TRBV5-6,TRBJ1-1,NA,CASSLGVNTEAFF
TRBV15,TRBJ2-5,NA,CATSREGERQETQYF
TRBV7-2,TRBJ2-5,NA,CASSLDPGLSLETQYF
TRBV6-1,TRBJ2-7,NA,CASSDVNYEQYF
TRBV7-9,TRBJ2-7,NA,CASSFGSTNNEQYF
TRBV2,TRBJ2-1,NA,CASSGPGGAYNEQFF
TRBV9,TRBJ1-1,few,CASSLSLNTEAFF
TRBV9,TRBJ1-1,NA,CASSPRANTEAFF
TRBV5-6,TRBJ1-2,NA,CASSLGQVNGYTF
TRBV6-5,TRBJ1-2,NA,CASTNGADYGYTF
TRBV9,TRBJ2-1,NA,CASSVRGGRSYNEQFF
TRBV29-1,TRBJ2-2,NA,CSVGTLNTGELFF
TRBV2,TRBJ2-5,NA,CASRQEGGLETQYF
TRBV19,TRBJ1-1,few,CASSIMAGNTEAFF
TRBV7-8,TRBJ1-1,NA,CASSLRRTEAFF
TRBV30,TRBJ1-4,NA,CALQGGRDEKLFF
TRBV28,NA,NA,CASSPLWDPSRGYEQYF
TRBV10-3,TRBJ2-1,NA,CAISEAFGTSGVDEQFF
TRBV5-5,TRBJ1-4,NA,CASSPLDGQATNEKLFF
TRBV15,TRBJ1-5,NA,CATSRGVNPQHF
TRBV27,TRBJ2-1,NA,CASSEYRGESYNEQFF
TRBV11-3,TRBJ2-1,NA,CASSTWDSKEQFF
TRBV28,TRBJ1-2,NA,CASSLNRGVDGYTF
TRBV30,TRBJ2-7,NA,CAWSRGALYEQYF
TRBV27,TRBJ2-1,NA,CASSSKGFGAGGYNEQFF
TRBV2,TRBJ2-7,NA,CASGGDRASYEQYF
TRBV6-4,TRBJ2-3,NA,CASSERASTDTQYF
TRBV4-3,TRBJ2-2,NA,CASSPQPSGRGLYTGELFF
TRBV14,TRBJ2-1,once,CASSLAGIEQFF
TRBV27,TRBJ2-2,once,CASRLAGGTGELFF
TRBV19,TRBJ2-2,few,CASNPTGGNTGELFF
TRBV29-1,TRBJ1-1,once,CSARQGATTEAFF
TRBV11-2,TRBJ1-4,NA,CASSLEARGGSNEKLFF
TRBV19,TRBJ2-2,NA,CASSPGATGELFF
TRBV6-6,TRBJ2-3,NA,CAGATEGDTQYF
TRBV7-9,TRBJ2-7,NA,CASSFMGRYYEQYF
TRBV6-5,TRBJ1-1,NA,CASSLSRTMNTEAFF
TRBV5-1,TRBJ1-3,NA,CASSLGPGVSGNTIYF
TRBV19,TRBJ1-5,NA,CASSWAAARDQPQHF
TRBV7-6,TRBJ2-7,NA,CASSLIPDGVYEQYF
TRBV2,TRBJ2-7,NA,CASSDAGGEQYEQYF
TRBV4-2,TRBJ2-1,NA,CASSQDSIRDPYNEQFF
TRBV7-7,TRBJ2-1,NA,CASSPTEYNEQFF
TRBV29-1,TRBJ2-6,NA,CSVPIVSGANVLTF